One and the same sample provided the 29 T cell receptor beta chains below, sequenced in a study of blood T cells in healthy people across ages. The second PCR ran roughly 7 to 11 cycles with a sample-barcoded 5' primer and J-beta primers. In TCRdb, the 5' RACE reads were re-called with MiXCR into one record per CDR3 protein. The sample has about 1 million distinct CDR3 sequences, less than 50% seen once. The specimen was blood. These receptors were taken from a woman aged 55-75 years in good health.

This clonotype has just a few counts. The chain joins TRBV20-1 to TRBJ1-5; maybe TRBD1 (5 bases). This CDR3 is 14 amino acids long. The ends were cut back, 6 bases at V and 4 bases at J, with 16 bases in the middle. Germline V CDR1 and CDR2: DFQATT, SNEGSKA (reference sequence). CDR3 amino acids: CSAPEGGENQPQHF. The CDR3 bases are TGCAGTGCACCGGAGGGAGGGGAAAATCAGCCCCAGCATTTT.

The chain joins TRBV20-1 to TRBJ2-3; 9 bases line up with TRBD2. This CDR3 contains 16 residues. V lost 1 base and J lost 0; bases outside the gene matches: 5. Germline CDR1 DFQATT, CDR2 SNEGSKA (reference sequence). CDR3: CSARVTSGASTDTQYF. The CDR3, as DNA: TGCAGTGCTAGAGTGACTAGCGGAGCGAGCACAGATACGCAGTATTTT.

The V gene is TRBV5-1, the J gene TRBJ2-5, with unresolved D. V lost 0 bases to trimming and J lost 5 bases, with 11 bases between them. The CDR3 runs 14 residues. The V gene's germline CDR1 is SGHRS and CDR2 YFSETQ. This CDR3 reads CASSLGQEWETQYF. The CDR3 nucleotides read TGCGCCAGCAGCTTGGGGCAGGAATGGGAGACCCAGTACTTC.

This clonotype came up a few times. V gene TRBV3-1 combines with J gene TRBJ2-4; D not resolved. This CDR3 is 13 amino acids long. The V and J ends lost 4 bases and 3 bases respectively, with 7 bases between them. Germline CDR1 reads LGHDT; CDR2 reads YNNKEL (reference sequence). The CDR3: CASSRGHKNIQYF. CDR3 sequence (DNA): TGTGCCAGCAGCCGCGGCCACAAAAACATTCAGTACTTC.

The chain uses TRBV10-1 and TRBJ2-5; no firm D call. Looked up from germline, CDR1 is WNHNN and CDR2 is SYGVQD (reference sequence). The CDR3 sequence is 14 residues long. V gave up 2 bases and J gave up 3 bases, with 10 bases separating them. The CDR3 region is CASSEPKAEETQYF. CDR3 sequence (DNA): TGCGCCAGCAGTGAGCCAAAGGCCGAAGAGACCCAGTACTTC.

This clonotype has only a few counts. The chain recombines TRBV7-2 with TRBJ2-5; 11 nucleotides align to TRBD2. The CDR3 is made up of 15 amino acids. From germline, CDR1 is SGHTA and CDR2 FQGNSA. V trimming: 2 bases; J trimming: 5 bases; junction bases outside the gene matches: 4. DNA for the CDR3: TGTGCCAGCAGCTTAACTAGCGGGAGTAGCGAGACCCAGTACTTC. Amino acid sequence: CASSLTSGSSETQYF.

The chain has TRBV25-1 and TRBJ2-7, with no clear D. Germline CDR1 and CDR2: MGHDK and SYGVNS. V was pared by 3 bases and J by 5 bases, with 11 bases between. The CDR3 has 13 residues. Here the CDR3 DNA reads TGTGCCAGCAGTGAGGTGTGGGCTAACGAGCAGTACTTC. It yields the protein CASSEVWANEQYF.

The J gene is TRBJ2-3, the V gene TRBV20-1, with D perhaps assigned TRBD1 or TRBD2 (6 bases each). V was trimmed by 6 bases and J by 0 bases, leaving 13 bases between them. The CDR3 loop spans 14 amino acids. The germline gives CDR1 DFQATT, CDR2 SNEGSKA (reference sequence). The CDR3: CSAEGGPSTDTQYF. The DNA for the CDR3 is TGCAGTGCCGAGGGGGGCCCCAGCACAGATACGCAGTATTTT.

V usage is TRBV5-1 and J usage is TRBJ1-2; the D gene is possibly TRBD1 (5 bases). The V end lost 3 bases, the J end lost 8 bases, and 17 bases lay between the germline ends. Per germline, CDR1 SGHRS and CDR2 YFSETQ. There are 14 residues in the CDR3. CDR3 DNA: TGCGCCAGCAGCTACCTAGGGCAGGGAGGCGGCTACACCTTC. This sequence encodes CASSYLGQGGGYTF.

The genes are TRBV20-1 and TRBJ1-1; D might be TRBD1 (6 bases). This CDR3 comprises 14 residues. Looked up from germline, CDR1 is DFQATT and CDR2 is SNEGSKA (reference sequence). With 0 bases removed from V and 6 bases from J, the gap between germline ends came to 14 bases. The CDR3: CSARDWGGAPEAFF. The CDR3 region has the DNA TGCAGTGCTAGAGATTGGGGGGGCGCACCTGAAGCTTTCTTT.

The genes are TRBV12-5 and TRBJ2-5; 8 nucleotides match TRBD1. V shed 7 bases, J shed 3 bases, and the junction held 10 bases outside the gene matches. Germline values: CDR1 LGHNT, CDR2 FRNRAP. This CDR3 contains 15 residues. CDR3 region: CASDSSGTGEETQYF. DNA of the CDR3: TGTGCTAGTGATTCCTCCGGGACAGGCGAAGAGACCCAGTACTTC.

CDR3 sequence reads: CASSSLGRERGRNEQFF. The CDR3 bases are TGCGCCAGCAGCTCACTTGGTCGGGAGAGGGGGCGCAATGAGCAGTTCTTC. V is TRBV5-1 and J is TRBJ2-1; tentatively, D is TRBD1 (7 bases). Germline values: CDR1 SGHRS, CDR2 YFSETQ. The V end lost 3 bases, the J end lost 6 bases, and 22 bases lay between the germline ends. CDR3 length equals 17 residues.

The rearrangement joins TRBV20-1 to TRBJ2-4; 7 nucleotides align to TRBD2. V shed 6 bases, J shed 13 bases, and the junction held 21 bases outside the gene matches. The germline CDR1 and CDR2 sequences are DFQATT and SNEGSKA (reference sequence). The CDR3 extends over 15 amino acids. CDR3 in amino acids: CSAPVVLAAAGEQYF. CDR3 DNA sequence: TGCAGTGCCCCAGTGGTTCTAGCGGCCGCTGGGGAGCAGTACTTC.

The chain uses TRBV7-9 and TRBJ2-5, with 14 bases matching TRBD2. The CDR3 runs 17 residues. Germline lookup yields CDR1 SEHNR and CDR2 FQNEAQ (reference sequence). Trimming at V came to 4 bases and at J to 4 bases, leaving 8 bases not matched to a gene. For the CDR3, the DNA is TGTGCCAGCAGCTCGCCCGGACTAGCGGGAGGAGGAGAGACCCAGTACTTC. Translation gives CASSSPGLAGGGETQYF. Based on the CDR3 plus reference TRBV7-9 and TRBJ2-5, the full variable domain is DTGVSQNPRHKITKRGQNVTFRCDPISEHNRLYWYRQTLGQGPEFLTYFQNEAQLEKSRLLSDRFSAERPKGSFSTLEIQRTEQGDSAMYLCASSSPGLAGGGETQYFGPGTRLLVL.

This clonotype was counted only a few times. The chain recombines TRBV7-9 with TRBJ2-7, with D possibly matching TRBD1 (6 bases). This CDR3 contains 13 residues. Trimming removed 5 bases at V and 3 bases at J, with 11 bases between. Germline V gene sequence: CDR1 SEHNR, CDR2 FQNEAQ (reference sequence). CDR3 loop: CASSGRTVYEQYF. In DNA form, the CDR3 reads TGTGCCAGCAGCGGAAGGACAGTCTACGAGCAGTACTTC.

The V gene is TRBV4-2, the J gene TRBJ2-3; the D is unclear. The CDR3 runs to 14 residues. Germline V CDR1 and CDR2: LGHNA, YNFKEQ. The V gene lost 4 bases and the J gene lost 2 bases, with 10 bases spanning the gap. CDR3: CASSLSRPTDTQYF. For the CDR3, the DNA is TGTGCCAGCAGCCTCAGCCGGCCCACAGATACGCAGTATTTT.

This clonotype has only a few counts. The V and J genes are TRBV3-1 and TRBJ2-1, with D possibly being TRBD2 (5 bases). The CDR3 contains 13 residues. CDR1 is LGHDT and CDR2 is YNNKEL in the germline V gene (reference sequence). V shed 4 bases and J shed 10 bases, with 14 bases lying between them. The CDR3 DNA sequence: TGTGCCAGCAGCCCGACTACCTCGGAGGAGCAGTTCTTC. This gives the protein CASSPTTSEEQFF.

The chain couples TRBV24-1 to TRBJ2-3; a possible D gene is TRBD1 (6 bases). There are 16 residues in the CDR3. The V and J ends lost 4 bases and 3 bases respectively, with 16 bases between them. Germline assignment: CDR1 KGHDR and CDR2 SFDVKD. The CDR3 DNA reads TGTGCCACCAGTGACCGAGGAGACAGGCATACAGATACGCAGTATTTT. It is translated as CATSDRGDRHTDTQYF.

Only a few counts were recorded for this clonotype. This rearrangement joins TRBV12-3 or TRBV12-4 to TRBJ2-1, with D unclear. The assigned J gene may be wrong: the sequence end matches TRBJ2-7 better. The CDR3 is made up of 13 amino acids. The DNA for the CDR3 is TGTGCCAGCACCCTTGCCTACCACAATGAGCAGTACTTC. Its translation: CASTLAYHNEQYF.

The CDR3 reads CASSETLAGVTDEQFF. For the CDR3, the DNA is TGTGCCAGCAGTGAAACTCTAGCGGGAGTAACGGATGAGCAGTTCTTC. The chain uses TRBV2 and TRBJ2-1, with 10 bases aligning to TRBD2. Germline assignment: CDR1 SNHLY and CDR2 FYNNEI. V dropped 2 bases and J dropped 8; count of bases not matched to a gene: 9. The length of the CDR3 is 16 residues. Full variable domain (remainder filled in from reference TRBV2 and TRBJ2-1): EPEVTQTPSHQVTQMGQEVILRCVPISNHLYFYWYRQILGQKVEFLVSFYNNEISEKSEIFDDQFSVERPDGSNFTLKIRSTKLEDSAMYFCASSETLAGVTDEQFFGPGTRLTVL.

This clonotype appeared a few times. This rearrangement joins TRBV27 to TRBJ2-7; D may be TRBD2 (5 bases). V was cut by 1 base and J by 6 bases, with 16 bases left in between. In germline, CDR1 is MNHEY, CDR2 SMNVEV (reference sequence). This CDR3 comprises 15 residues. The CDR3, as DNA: TGTGCCAGCAGTTTATTGCGAGGGCACCCCTCCGAGCAGTACTTC. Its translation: CASSLLRGHPSEQYF.

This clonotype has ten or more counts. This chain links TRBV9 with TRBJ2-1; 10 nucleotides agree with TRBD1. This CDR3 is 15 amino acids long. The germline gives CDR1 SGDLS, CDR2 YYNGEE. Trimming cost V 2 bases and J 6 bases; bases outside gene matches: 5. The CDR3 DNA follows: TGTGCCAGCAGCGTCCAGGGACAGGGGCTCAATGAGCAGTTCTTC. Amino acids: CASSVQGQGLNEQFF.

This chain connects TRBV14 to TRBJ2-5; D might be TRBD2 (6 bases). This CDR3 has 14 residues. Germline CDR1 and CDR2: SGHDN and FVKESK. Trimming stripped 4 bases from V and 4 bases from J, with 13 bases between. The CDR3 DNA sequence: TGTGCCAGCAGCCGGGACTGGGAGGTAGAGACCCAGTACTTC. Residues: CASSRDWEVETQYF.

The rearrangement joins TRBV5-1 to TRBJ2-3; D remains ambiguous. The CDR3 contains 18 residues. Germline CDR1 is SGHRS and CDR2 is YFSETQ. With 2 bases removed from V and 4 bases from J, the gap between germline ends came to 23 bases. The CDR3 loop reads CASSFALKKTSRADTQYF. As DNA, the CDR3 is TGCGCCAGCAGCTTCGCACTCAAGAAAACGTCAAGAGCAGATACGCAGTATTTT.

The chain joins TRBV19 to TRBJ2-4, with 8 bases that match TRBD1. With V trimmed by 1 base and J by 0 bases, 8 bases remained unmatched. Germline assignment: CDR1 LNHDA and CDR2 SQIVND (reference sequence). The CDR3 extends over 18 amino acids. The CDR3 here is CASSIGHRDRIAKNIQYF. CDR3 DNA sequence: TGTGCCAGTAGTATAGGGCACCGGGACAGGATAGCCAAAAACATTCAGTACTTC. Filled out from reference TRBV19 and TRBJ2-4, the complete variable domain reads DGGITQSPKYLFRKEGQNVTLSCEQNLNHDAMYWYRQDPGQGLRLIYYSQIVNDFQKGDIAEGYSVSREKKESFPLTVTSAQKNPTAFYLCASSIGHRDRIAKNIQYFGAGTRLSVL.

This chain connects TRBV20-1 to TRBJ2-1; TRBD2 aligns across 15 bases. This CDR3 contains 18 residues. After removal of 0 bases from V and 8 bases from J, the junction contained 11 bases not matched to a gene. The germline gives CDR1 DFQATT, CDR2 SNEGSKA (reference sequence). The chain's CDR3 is CSARDWTSGGAWGDEQFF. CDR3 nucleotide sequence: TGCAGTGCTAGAGATTGGACTAGCGGGGGGGCGTGGGGTGATGAGCAGTTCTTC.

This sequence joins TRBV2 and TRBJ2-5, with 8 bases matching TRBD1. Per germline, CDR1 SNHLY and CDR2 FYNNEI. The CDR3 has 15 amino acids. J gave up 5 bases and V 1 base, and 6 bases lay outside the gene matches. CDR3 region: CASSEGEGQGETQYF. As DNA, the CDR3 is TGTGCCAGCAGTGAAGGGGAAGGACAGGGTGAGACCCAGTACTTC.

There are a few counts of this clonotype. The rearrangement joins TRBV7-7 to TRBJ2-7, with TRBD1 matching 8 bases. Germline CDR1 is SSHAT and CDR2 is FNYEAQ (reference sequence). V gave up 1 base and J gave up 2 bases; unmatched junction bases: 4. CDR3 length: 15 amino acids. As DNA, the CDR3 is TGTGCCAGCAGCTTAGGACAGGGGTTTGCCTACGAGCAGTACTTC. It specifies CASSLGQGFAYEQYF. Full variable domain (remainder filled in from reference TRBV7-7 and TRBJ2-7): GAGVSQSPRYKVTKRGQDVTLRCDPISSHATLYWYQQALGQGPEFLTYFNYEAQPDKSGLPSDRFSAERPEGSISTLTIQRTEQRDSAMYRCASSLGQGFAYEQYFGPGTRLTVT.

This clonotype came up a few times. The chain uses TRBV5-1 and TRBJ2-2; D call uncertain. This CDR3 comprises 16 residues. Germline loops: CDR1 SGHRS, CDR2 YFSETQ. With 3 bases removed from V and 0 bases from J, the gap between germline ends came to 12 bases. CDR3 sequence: CASSSETFANTGELFF. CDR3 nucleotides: TGCGCCAGCAGCTCAGAGACATTCGCGAACACCGGGGAGCTGTTTTTT.